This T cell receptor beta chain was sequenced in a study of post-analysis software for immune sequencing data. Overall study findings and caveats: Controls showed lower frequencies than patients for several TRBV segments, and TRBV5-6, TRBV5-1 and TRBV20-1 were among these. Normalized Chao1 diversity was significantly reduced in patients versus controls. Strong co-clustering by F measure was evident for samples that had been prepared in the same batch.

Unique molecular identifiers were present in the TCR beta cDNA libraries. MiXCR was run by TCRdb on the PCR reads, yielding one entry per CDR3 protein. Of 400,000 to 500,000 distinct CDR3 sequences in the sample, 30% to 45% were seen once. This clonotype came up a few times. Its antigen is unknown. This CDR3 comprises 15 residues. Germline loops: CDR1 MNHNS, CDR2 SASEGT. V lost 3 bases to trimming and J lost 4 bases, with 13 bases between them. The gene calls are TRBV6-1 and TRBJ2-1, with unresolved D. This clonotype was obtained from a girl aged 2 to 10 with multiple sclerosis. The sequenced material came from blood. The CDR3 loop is CASSDGGRIYNEQFF. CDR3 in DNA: TGTGCCAGCAGTGATGGCGGACGTATTTACAATGAGCAGTTCTTC.